This passage covers 9 T cell receptor beta chains from one sample sequenced in a study of T cells in localized non-small cell lung cancer. Sequencing was performed with immunoSEQ multiplex PCR; in TCRdb, only in-frame clones are kept and a portion is missing. The sample lists roughly 30,000 clones, around 90% occurring once. The material sequenced was peripheral blood, taken before any cancer treatment. These receptors were obtained from a woman between 18 and 49 years old with stage I lung adenocarcinoma.

The chain joins TRBV7-9 to TRBJ2-1, with D uncertain. Germline V CDR1 and CDR2: SEHNR, FQNEAQ (reference sequence). Trimming removed 1 base at V and 8 bases at J, with 9 bases between. This CDR3 spans 13 amino acids. CDR3 loop: CASSLEVYYEQFF. For the CDR3, the DNA is TGTGCCAGCAGCTTAGAAGTTTACTATGAGCAGTTCTTC.

There are a few counts of this clone. The chain combines TRBV10-1 with TRBJ1-2; a weak D match, TRBD1 (6 bases). Per the germline V gene, CDR1 is WNHNN and CDR2 is SYGVQD (reference sequence). V was pared by 4 bases and J by 4 bases, with 10 bases between. The CDR3 extends over 13 amino acids. CDR3 sequence (DNA): TGCGCCAGCAGTGGACAGGATGGCTATGGCTACACCTTC. Amino acids: CASSGQDGYGYTF.

CDR3 in amino acids: CASRAGAGNTIYF. In DNA, the CDR3 is TGTGCCAGCAGGGCAGGGGCTGGAAACACCATATATTTT. This sequence joins TRBV7-6 and TRBJ1-3; possible D gene TRBD1, 6 bases. This CDR3 has 13 amino acids. Germline V CDR1 and CDR2: SGHVS, FNYEAQ. V lost 6 bases and J 2 bases, leaving 8 bases between the germline ends.

The genes are TRBV10-3 and TRBJ1-5; a possible D gene is TRBD1 (5 bases). The CDR3 sequence is 15 residues long. Trimming took 8 bases from V and 1 from J, leaving 15 bases between them. The germline gives CDR1 ENHRY, CDR2 SYGVKD. The CDR3 nucleotides are TGTGCCATCGGGGAGGGAGGGGTCAGCAATCAGCCCCAGCATTTT. This codes for CAIGEGGVSNQPQHF.

The chain combines TRBV7-8 with TRBJ1-4, with a possible D match to TRBD1 (5 bases). The CDR3 contains 14 residues. CDR1 and CDR2 from the germline V gene are SGHVS and FQNEAQ. V lost 1 base and J lost 8, with 11 bases in between. In DNA form, the CDR3 reads TGTGCCAGCAGCTTAGAGCAGGGTGGAGAAAAACTGTTTTTT. This encodes CASSLEQGGEKLFF. The full variable domain, rest sourced from reference TRBV7-8 and TRBJ1-4, is GAGVSQSPRYKVAKRGQDVALRCDPISGHVSLFWYQQALGQGPEFLTYFQNEAQLDKSGLPSDRFFAERPEGSVSTLKIQRTQQEDSAVYLCASSLEQGGEKLFFGSGTQLSVL.

This chain joins TRBV10-3 and TRBJ2-3; no firm D call. The V end was cut by 2 bases, the J end by 10 bases, with 10 bases between. CDR1 is ENHRY and CDR2 is SYGVKD in the germline V gene. The CDR3 totals 12 residues. The CDR3 DNA is TGTGCCATCAGTGAGCCCAAGGCGCCGCAGTATTTT. Amino acids: CAISEPKAPQYF.

The gene calls are TRBV5-1 and TRBJ2-3; the match to TRBD1 covers 7 bases. Losses at the gene ends were 2 bases for V and 2 bases for J; bases not matched to a gene: 2. In germline, CDR1 is SGHRS, CDR2 YFSETQ. This CDR3 comprises 14 residues. The CDR3 reads CASSFGQVTDTQYF. The CDR3 bases are TGCGCCAGCAGCTTTGGACAGGTCACAGATACGCAGTATTTT.

This clone was picked up a small number of times. This chain joins TRBV5-4 and TRBJ1-1; D may be TRBD1 (5 bases). In germline, CDR1 is SGHNT, CDR2 YYREEE (reference sequence). The V end lost 6 bases, the J end lost 2 bases, and 11 bases lay between the germline ends. The CDR3 runs 13 residues. The CDR3 coding sequence is TGTGCCAGCACCCCGACAGTAAACACTGAAGCTTTCTTT. Translation gives CASTPTVNTEAFF. The complete variable domain, with remaining parts taken from reference TRBV5-4 and TRBJ1-1, reads ETGVTQSPTHLIKTRGQQVTLRCSSQSGHNTVSWYQQALGQGPQFIFQYYREEENGRGNFPPRFSGLQFPNYSSELNVNALELDDSALYLCASTPTVNTEAFFGQGTRLTVV.

The chain recombines TRBV4-1 with TRBJ1-5, with D perhaps matching TRBD1 (5 bases). The CDR3 runs to 16 residues. The V gene lost 2 bases and the J gene lost 1 base, with 12 bases spanning the gap. Germline V CDR1 and CDR2: MGHRA, YSYEKL. CDR3 DNA sequence: TGCGCCAGCAGCCAAACCAGGGCCCCCAGCAATCAGCCCCAGCATTTT. Amino acid sequence: CASSQTRAPSNQPQHF.